This TCR beta chain originates from a study of beta chain features in type 1 diabetes. Across the whole study: The number of sorted cells examined across all samples was fewer than 110,000,000.

What was sequenced were expressed TCRB transcripts, since all of the isolated RNA had been reverse transcribed. Sequencing used immunoSEQ multiplex PCR; TCRdb keeps in-frame clones, though not all of them. The sample lists almost 350,000 clones; approximately 10% were seen once. About this clone: Its antigen is undetermined.

Study outcomes and limitations: Type 1 diabetes patients had moderately but significantly shorter TCRB CDR3s in all four CD4+ subsets.

The trim removed 7 bases at V and 1 base at J, leaving 10 bases unmatched. CDR1 is MGHDK, CDR2 SYGVNS, per germline. The length of the CDR3 is 16 residues. The material sequenced was central memory CD4+ T cells from blood. The clonotype originates from a man aged 30 to 39 with type 1 diabetes. The V call is TRBV25-1, the J call TRBJ2-3, with TRBD2 matching 8 bases. The CDR3, as DNA: TGTGCCAGCACCGCACTCGGGGGGGAGGGCACAGATACGCAGTATTTT. This sequence encodes CASTALGGEGTDTQYF.